This paragraph reports one T cell receptor beta chain. The target antigen is unknown. The sample originates from a study of T cells in Graves' hyperthyroidism and ophthalmopathy. Overall study findings and caveats: Ophthalmopathy cases were set apart from stable hyperthyroidism by a 13 V-J model.

Authors of the study amplified TCR beta CDR3 regions from RNA transcripts. The primer set for the first-round RT-PCR of the TCR CDR3 was HTBI. Using its own MiXCR run on the multiplex PCR reads, TCRdb lists one record per CDR3 protein. The table shows approximately 570,000 distinct CDR3 sequences, with about 20% occurring only once. Trimming took 5 bases from V and 4 from J, leaving 17 bases between them. Germline CDR1 reads PRHDT; CDR2 reads FYEKMQ (reference sequence). The CDR3 spans 16 residues. Sequences were obtained from blood. The J gene is TRBJ2-2, the V gene TRBV13, with TRBD2 as a possible D gene (6 bases). The origin of this receptor is a man aged 40-50 years with Graves' ophthalmopathy. As DNA, the CDR3 is TGTGCCAGCAGCGTTTCTCCCGGGAGCGGCACCGGGGAGCTGTTTTTT. It yields the protein CASSVSPGSGTGELFF.